A selection of T cell receptor beta chains follows, all from one sample in a study of a mutant IDH1 vaccine in newly diagnosed glioma. The antigens for these receptors are not known. The repertoire was sequenced with immunoSEQ multiplex PCR; TCRdb's copy has only in-frame clones and lacks some. The table lists approximately 80,000 clones, 91% of them singletons, with roughly 0.56% in the top ten. The sequenced sample was PBMCs, obtained from a glioma patient whose treatment included an IDH1 peptide vaccine. Receptor source: a woman between 50 and 59 years old with glioma. Both conserved end residues are part of each CDR3.

V: TRBV5-8; CDR3: CASSHAGGGKDNEQFF
V: TRBV29-1; CDR3: CSVRGGGTEAFF
V: TRBV5-4; CDR3: CASSLRQGGNEQFF
V: TRBV6-5; CDR3: CASSQRAGRADTQYF
V: TRBV5-1; CDR3: CASSHDSNYGYTF
V: TRBV25-1; CDR3: CASSEQGGYGYTF
V: TRBV28; CDR3: CASSETERAFF
V: TRBV19; CDR3: CASSIRAEREKTQYF
V: TRBV7-7; CDR3: CASSVNRGNTEAFF
V: TRBV11-2; CDR3: CASSFRQGAAQETQYF
V: TRBV11-2; CDR3: CASRSPGSTQETQYF
V: TRBV6-5; CDR3: CASSYSIQGNTIYF